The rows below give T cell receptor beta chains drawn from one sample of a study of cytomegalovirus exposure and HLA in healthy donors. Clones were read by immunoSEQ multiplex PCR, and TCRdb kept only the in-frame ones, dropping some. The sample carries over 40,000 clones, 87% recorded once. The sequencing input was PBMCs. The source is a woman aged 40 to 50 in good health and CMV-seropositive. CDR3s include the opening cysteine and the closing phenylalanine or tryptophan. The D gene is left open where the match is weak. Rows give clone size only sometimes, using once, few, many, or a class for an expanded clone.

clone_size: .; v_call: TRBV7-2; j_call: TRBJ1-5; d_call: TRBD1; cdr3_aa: CASSLDRGQPQHF; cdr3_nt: TGTGCCAGCAGCCTGGACAGGGGACAGCCCCAGCATTTT
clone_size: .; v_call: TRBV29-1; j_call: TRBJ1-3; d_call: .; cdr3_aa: CSVESRGVSGNTIYF; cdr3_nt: TGCAGCGTTGAAAGTCGGGGGGTTTCTGGAAACACCATATATTTT
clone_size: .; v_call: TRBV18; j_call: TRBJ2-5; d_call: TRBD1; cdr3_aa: CASSGTVQETQYF; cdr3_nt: TGTGCCAGCTCCGGGACAGTACAAGAGACCCAGTACTTC
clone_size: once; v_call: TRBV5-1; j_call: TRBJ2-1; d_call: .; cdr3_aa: CASSLDRSLWEQFF; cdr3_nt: TGCGCCAGCAGCTTGGACAGGTCTCTTTGGGAGCAGTTCTTC
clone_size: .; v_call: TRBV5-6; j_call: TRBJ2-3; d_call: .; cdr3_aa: CASSFGGGRQGVAQYF; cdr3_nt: TGTGCCAGCAGCTTCGGAGGGGGACGGCAGGGGGTGGCGCAGTATTTT
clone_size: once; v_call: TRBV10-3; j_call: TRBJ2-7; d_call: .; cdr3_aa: CAIGQTTYEQYF; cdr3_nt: TGTGCCATCGGTCAGACTACCTACGAGCAGTACTTC
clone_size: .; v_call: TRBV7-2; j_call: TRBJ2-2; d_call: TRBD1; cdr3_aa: CASSSDRDRGELFF; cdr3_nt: TGTGCCAGCAGCTCAGACAGGGACAGAGGGGAGCTGTTTTTT
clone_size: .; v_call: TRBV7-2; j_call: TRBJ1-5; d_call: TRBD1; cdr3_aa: CASRGQGFPNQPQHF; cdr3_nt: TGTGCCAGCAGGGGACAGGGCTTCCCCAATCAGCCCCAGCATTTT
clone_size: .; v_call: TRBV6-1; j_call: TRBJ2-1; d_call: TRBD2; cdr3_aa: CASSPGLAAYNEQFF; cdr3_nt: TGTGCCAGCAGTCCCGGACTAGCGGCGTACAATGAGCAGTTCTTC
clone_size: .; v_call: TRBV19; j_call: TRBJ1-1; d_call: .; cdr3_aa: CASADRSYTEAFF; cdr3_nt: TGTGCCAGCGCCGACAGAAGCTACACTGAAGCTTTCTTT
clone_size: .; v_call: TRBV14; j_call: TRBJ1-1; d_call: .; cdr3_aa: CASSVTRNTEAFF; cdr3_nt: TGTGCCAGCAGCGTAACACGGAACACTGAAGCTTTCTTT
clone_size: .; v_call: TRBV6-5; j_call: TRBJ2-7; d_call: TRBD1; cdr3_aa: CASSPDRGGTYEQYF; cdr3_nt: TGTGCCAGCAGTCCCGACAGGGGGGGGACCTACGAGCAGTACTTC
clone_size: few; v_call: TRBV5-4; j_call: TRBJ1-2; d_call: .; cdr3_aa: CASSLIGGPSYGYTF; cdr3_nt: TGTGCCAGCAGCTTAATTGGGGGCCCTTCCTATGGCTACACCTTC
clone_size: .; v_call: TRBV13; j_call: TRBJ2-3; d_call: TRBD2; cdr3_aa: CASSLAPAGPTDTQYF; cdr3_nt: TGTGCCAGCAGCTTAGCTCCAGCGGGACCCACAGATACGCAGTATTTT
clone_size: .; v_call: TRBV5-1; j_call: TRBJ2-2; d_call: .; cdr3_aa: CASSLSLEVAGELFF; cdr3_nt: TGCGCCAGCAGCTTGAGCCTAGAGGTGGCCGGGGAGCTGTTTTTT
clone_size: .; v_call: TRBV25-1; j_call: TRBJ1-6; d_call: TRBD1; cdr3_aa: CASSNRQGGNSPLHF; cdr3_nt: TGTGCCAGCAGTAACAGACAGGGAGGCAATTCACCCCTCCACTTT
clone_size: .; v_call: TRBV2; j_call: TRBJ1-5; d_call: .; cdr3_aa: CASSERRQSNQPQHF; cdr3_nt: TGTGCCAGCAGTGAAAGGAGACAGAGCAATCAGCCCCAGCATTTT
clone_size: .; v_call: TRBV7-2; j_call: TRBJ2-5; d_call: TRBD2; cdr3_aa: CASSLEAGGVTETQYF; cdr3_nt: TGTGCCAGCAGCTTAGAGGCGGGAGGGGTAACGGAGACCCAGTACTTC
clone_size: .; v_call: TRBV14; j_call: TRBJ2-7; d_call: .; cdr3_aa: CASSQSSYEQYF; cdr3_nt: TGTGCCAGCAGCCAGAGCTCCTACGAGCAGTACTTC
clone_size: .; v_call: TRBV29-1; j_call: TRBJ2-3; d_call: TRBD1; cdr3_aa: CSVGLQGRDTQYF; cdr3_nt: TGCAGCGTTGGTTTACAGGGGCGAGATACGCAGTATTTT
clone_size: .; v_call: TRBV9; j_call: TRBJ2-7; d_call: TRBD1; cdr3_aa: CASSPGQGVSHEQYF; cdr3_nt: TGTGCCAGCAGCCCGGGACAGGGAGTCTCCCACGAGCAGTACTTC
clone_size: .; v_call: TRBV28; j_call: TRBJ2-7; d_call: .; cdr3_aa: CASSSVGGGSTYEQYF; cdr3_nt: TGTGCCAGCAGTTCGGTCGGGGGCGGGAGCACCTACGAGCAGTACTTC
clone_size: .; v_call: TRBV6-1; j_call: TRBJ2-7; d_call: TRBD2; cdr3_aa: CASSELAGIIYEQYF; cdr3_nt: TGTGCCAGCAGTGAACTAGCGGGAATAATTTACGAGCAGTACTTC
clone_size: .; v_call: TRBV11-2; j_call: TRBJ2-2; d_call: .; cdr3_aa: CASSLGTNTGELFF; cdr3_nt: TGTGCCAGCAGCTTAGGCACTAACACCGGGGAGCTGTTTTTT
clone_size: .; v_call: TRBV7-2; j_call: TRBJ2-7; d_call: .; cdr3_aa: CASSPRSYEQYF; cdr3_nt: TGTGCCAGCAGCCCACGGTCCTACGAGCAGTACTTC
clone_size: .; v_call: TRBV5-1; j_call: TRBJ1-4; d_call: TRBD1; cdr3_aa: CASSPSVSTGTGQIGNEKLFF; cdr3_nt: TGCGCCAGCAGCCCCTCTGTGTCAACCGGGACAGGGCAGATTGGTAATGAAAAACTGTTTTTT
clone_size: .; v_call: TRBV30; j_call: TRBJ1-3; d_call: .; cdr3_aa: CAWSVSNSGNTIYF; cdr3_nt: TGTGCCTGGAGTGTATCTAACTCTGGAAACACCATATATTTT
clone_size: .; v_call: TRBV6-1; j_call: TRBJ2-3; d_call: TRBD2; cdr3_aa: CASSASTSGYTDTQYF; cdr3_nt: TGTGCCAGCAGTGCGTCCACTAGCGGCTACACAGATACGCAGTATTTT
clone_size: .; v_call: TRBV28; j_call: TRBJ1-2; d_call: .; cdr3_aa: CASSFLAYGYTF; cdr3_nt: TGTGCCAGCAGTTTCTTAGCCTATGGCTACACCTTC
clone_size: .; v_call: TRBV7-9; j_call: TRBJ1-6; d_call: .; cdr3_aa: CASSLSAGNSPLHF; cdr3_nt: TGTGCCAGCAGCTTATCAGCGGGGAATTCACCCCTCCACTTT
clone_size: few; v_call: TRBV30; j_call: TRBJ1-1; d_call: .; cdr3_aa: CAWSAQDTEAFF; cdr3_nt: TGTGCCTGGAGTGCCCAGGACACTGAAGCTTTCTTT
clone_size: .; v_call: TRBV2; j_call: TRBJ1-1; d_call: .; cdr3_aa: CASSEELTEAFF; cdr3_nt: TGTGCCAGCAGTGAGGAGCTAACTGAAGCTTTCTTT
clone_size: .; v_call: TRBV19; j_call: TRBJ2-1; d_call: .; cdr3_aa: CASSTSGNEQFF; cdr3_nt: TGTGCCAGTAGTACTTCAGGCAATGAGCAGTTCTTC
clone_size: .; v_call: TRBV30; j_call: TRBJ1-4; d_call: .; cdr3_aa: CASLRHEKLFF; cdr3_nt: TGTGCCAGTCTACGACACGAAAAACTGTTTTTT
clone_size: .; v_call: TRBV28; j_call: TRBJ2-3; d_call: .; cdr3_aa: CASRRSGSTDTQYF; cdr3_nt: TGTGCCAGCAGACGTAGCGGTAGCACAGATACGCAGTATTTT
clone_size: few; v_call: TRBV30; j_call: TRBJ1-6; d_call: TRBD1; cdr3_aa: CAWGGQGGNSPLHF; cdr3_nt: TGTGCCTGGGGCGGACAGGGGGGTAATTCACCCCTCCACTTT
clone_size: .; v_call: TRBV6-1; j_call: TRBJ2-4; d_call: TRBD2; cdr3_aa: CASSESTSRPSGQYF; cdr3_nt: TGTGCCAGCAGTGAAAGTACGAGTCGCCCTAGCGGACAGTACTTC
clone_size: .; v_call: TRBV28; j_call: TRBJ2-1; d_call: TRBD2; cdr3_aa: CASSSQIIGRADHEQFF; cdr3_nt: TGTGCCAGCAGCTCCCAAATTATCGGGAGGGCGGATCATGAGCAGTTCTTC
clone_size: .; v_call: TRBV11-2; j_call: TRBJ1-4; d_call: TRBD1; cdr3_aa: CASSPNRGREKLFF; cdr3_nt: TGTGCCAGCAGCCCAAACAGGGGGAGGGAAAAACTGTTTTTT
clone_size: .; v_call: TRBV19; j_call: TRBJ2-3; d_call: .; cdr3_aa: CASSIDLETATDTQYF; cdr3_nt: TGTGCCAGTAGTATAGATCTCGAGACAGCTACAGATACGCAGTATTTT
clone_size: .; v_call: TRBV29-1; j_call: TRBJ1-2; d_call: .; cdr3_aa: CSVDPHGSAGNYGYTF; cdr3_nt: TGCAGCGTTGACCCCCACGGCAGCGCGGGTAACTATGGCTACACCTTC